A selection of T cell receptor beta chains follows, all from one sample in a study of cytomegalovirus exposure and HLA in healthy donors. Here immunoSEQ multiplex PCR was the method, and the copy in TCRdb shows in-frame clones only, minus some. Of around 150,000 clones in the sample, roughly 80% were seen once. Sequencing was done on a sample of PBMCs. These receptors came from a male donor in good health and CMV-seropositive. The CDR3 runs from the conserved cysteine through the conserved F or W. The order of the fields is J gene, V gene, clone size, D gene, CDR3 DNA, CDR3 protein. A D gene is named only where the DNA matches it firmly. Size tells how often a clone was seen (once, few, many) or the class of an expanded clone, and some rows leave it out.

TRBJ2-7,TRBV7-9,.,.,TGTTCCAGCAGCCCGGGGGAGCGGAGGGCCTACGAGCAGTACTTC,CSSSPGERRAYEQYF
TRBJ2-3,TRBV5-6,.,TRBD2,TGTGCCAGCAGCTCGGCGACTAGCGGGATAGCAGATACGCAGTATTTT,CASSSATSGIADTQYF
TRBJ2-7,TRBV4-1,few,TRBD1,TGCGCCAGCAGCCCCCGGGACAGGGGAGATTCCGAGCAGTACTTC,CASSPRDRGDSEQYF
TRBJ2-5,TRBV5-4,.,.,TGTGCCAGCAGCTCCGGGAGTAGGTCAGAGACCCAGTACTTC,CASSSGSRSETQYF
TRBJ1-3,TRBV7-9,.,.,TGTTCCAGCAGCTTGGGCGGAAACACCATATATTTT,CSSSLGGNTIYF
TRBJ2-5,TRBV4-2,.,TRBD2,TGTGCCAGCAGCCAAGAACTAAGGACTAGCGGGAGAAGGGAGACCCAGTACTTC,CASSQELRTSGRRETQYF
TRBJ1-1,TRBV6-5,.,.,TGTGCCAGCAGTTATTTCGTACAGGGTGAAGCTTTCTTT,CASSYFVQGEAFF
TRBJ2-5,TRBV10-3,.,TRBD2,TGTGCCATCCTAGATACGACTAGCGGCCAAGAGACCCAGTACTTC,CAILDTTSGQETQYF
TRBJ2-4,TRBV29-1,few,.,TGCAGCGCTAGACGACAGGCCATAGGGGACATTCAGTACTTC,CSARRQAIGDIQYF
TRBJ1-2,TRBV2,.,.,TGTGCCAGCACAACAGGAGACTTCTCCTATGGCTACACCTTC,CASTTGDFSYGYTF
TRBJ2-7,TRBV18,.,TRBD2,TGTGCCAGCTCACCTAGCGGGATAGTCCCCACCTACGAGCAGTACTTC,CASSPSGIVPTYEQYF
TRBJ2-1,TRBV4-1,once,TRBD2,TGCGCCAGCAGCCAAGTGGCGGGAGACGGCAACAATGAGCAGTTCTTC,CASSQVAGDGNNEQFF
TRBJ1-5,TRBV21-1,.,.,TGTGCCAGCAGCAAAGGTGGAGGACAGGGGCGGGGCAATCAGCCCCAGCATTTT,CASSKGGGQGRGNQPQHF
TRBJ2-2,TRBV29-1,once,.,TGCAGCGTTGAAGATCGGCGGGATGGCACCGGGGAGCTGTTTTTT,CSVEDRRDGTGELFF
TRBJ2-7,TRBV7-2,.,.,TGTGCCAGCAGCTCCTCCTTCGATATAGACTTC,CASSSSFDIDF
TRBJ2-7,TRBV5-5,.,.,TGTGCCAGCAGCCCGGGGGGCACCGAGCAGTACTTC,CASSPGGTEQYF
TRBJ1-1,TRBV19,few,.,TGTGCCAGTAGCCCTGCGTTCCCGGGGAGAGACACTGAAGCTTTCTTT,CASSPAFPGRDTEAFF
TRBJ2-6,TRBV7-2,once,.,TGTGCCAGCAGCTCCAACTCTGGGGCCAACGTCCTGACTTTC,CASSSNSGANVLTF
TRBJ1-2,TRBV15,.,.,TGTGCCACCAGCAGTCAACCTTCGCGTGGCTACACCTTC,CATSSQPSRGYTF
TRBJ1-2,TRBV19,.,.,TGTGCCAGTAGTATGGAGGGGAGGGATGGCTACACCTTC,CASSMEGRDGYTF
TRBJ1-2,TRBV6-6,.,TRBD1,TGTGCCAGCAGTTACTCCGGGACAGGCGACTTCTATGGCTACACCTTC,CASSYSGTGDFYGYTF
TRBJ2-3,TRBV5-4,.,TRBD1,TGTGCCAGCAGCTTCTGGGGACAGGGAAACACAGATACGCAGTATTTT,CASSFWGQGNTDTQYF
TRBJ1-3,TRBV28,.,TRBD1,TGTGCCAGCAGTACGACCTCCGGGACAGACTTAGGAAACACCATATATTTT,CASSTTSGTDLGNTIYF
TRBJ2-7,TRBV28,.,.,TGTGCCAGCAGCGTTGTCCACGAGCAGTACTTC,CASSVVHEQYF
TRBJ1-2,TRBV9,few,.,TGTGCCAGCAGCGTAGTGGAGGGTGGGGGCTACACCTTC,CASSVVEGGGYTF
TRBJ2-3,TRBV15,.,TRBD2,TGTGCCACCAGCAGAGCCGGCCTGGGACTAGCGGGAGTGGCAGATACGCAGTATTTT,CATSRAGLGLAGVADTQYF
TRBJ2-1,TRBV4-3,.,.,TGCGCCAGCAGCCAAGGCTTCCAGGGCTATGAGCAGTTCTTC,CASSQGFQGYEQFF
TRBJ2-3,TRBV4-2,.,TRBD1,TGTGCCAGCAGCCACCAGGGGGATACAGATACGCAGTATTTT,CASSHQGDTDTQYF
TRBJ2-6,TRBV4-3,.,.,TGCGCCAGCAGCCACCAAGAAGCGATCTCTGGGGCCAACGTCCTGACTTTC,CASSHQEAISGANVLTF
TRBJ1-5,TRBV5-6,.,.,TGTGCCAGCAGCTTGACCTTCGAGCGCAATCAGCCCCAGCATTTT,CASSLTFERNQPQHF
TRBJ2-7,TRBV28,few,.,TGTGCCAGCAGTTTAAGCGGGACATCCTACGAGCAGTACTTC,CASSLSGTSYEQYF
TRBJ2-2,TRBV27,.,TRBD2,TGTGCCAGCAGTTTATCAGGCATAGCGGGAGGGATTTTCACCGGGGAGCTGTTTTTT,CASSLSGIAGGIFTGELFF
TRBJ1-1,TRBV11-3,.,TRBD1,TGTGCCAGCACCGAAGCCCACAGGGGGATGGAAGCTTTCTTT,CASTEAHRGMEAFF
TRBJ1-2,TRBV6-5,.,.,TGTGCCAGCAGTTACTCGAAAATGCAGGGCTATGGCTACACCTTC,CASSYSKMQGYGYTF
TRBJ1-5,TRBV13,.,TRBD1,TGTGCCAGCAGCTCCGATCTGACACCACCACCTAGACAGGGGGGGAATCAGCCCCAGCATTTT,CASSSDLTPPPRQGGNQPQHF
TRBJ1-3,TRBV19,.,.,TGTGCCAGTACCAGCCCGGGTCGGAACACCATATATTTT,CASTSPGRNTIYF
TRBJ2-3,TRBV28,.,TRBD2,TGTGCCAGCAGCGGACTAGCGGGAGCTGGAGATACGCAGTATTTT,CASSGLAGAGDTQYF
TRBJ2-1,TRBV11-2,.,.,TGTGCCAGCAGCTTAGTTCCGCTAGGGAGTGAGCAGTTCTTC,CASSLVPLGSEQFF
TRBJ1-6,TRBV15,.,TRBD1,TGTGCCACCAGCAGAGATCGACAGGGGGGTAATTCACCCCTCCACTTT,CATSRDRQGGNSPLHF
TRBJ2-7,TRBV7-9,.,TRBD1,TGTGCCAGCAGCTTGACAGGGGGGGCCTACGAGCAGTACTTC,CASSLTGGAYEQYF
TRBJ1-5,TRBV5-3,.,TRBD1,TGTGCCAGAAGCCCGACAGGGCTCTCACTACAGCCCCAGCATTTT,CARSPTGLSLQPQHF
TRBJ1-1,TRBV6-1,.,.,TGTGCCAGCAGTGTCCTTTACAGGGAACTGCAGAACACTGAAGCTTTCTTT,CASSVLYRELQNTEAFF
TRBJ1-2,TRBV11-2,few,TRBD1,TGTGCCAGCAGCTTAGATGGACAGGGACTAGCTGGCTACACCTTC,CASSLDGQGLAGYTF
TRBJ2-7,TRBV6-5,.,.,TGTGCCAGCAGGCAGGGGCTCCGGGACGAGCAGTACTTC,CASRQGLRDEQYF
TRBJ2-5,TRBV11-3,.,.,TGTGCCAGCAGCTTAGGACAAGAGGGCGGGGAGACCCAGTACTTC,CASSLGQEGGETQYF
TRBJ2-1,TRBV4-2,.,TRBD1,TGTGCCAGCAGCCCAGGACAGGGTAACTACAATGAGCAGTTCTTC,CASSPGQGNYNEQFF
TRBJ1-1,TRBV6-1,few,.,TGTGCCAGCAGTGAAGGGTGGGGGGGGAACACTGAAGCTTTCTTT,CASSEGWGGNTEAFF
TRBJ2-7,TRBV7-3,once,.,TGTTCCAGCAGCCCTCTTGGAGGGTTGGAGCAGTACTTC,CSSSPLGGLEQYF
TRBJ1-5,TRBV7-9,.,TRBD1,TGTGCCAGCAGCTTAGCGCTGGGACAGGGGAGCAATCAGCCCCAGCATTTT,CASSLALGQGSNQPQHF
TRBJ2-3,TRBV18,few,TRBD2,TGTGCCAGCTCACCGCCACTAGCGTTTCCCACAGATACGCAGTATTTT,CASSPPLAFPTDTQYF
TRBJ2-2,TRBV9,.,.,TGTGCCAGCAGCGTCCAAACCGGGGAGCTGTTTTTT,CASSVQTGELFF